The sequence of this TCR beta chain was determined in a study of beta chain features in type 1 diabetes. Study observations and caveats: TCRB CDR3s were moderately but significantly shorter in Type 1 diabetes patients in all four CD4+ subsets. VDJ junctions sequenced from type 1 diabetes patients showed fewer insertions and more deletions.

Expressed TCRB transcripts were sequenced because the entire RNA isolate underwent reverse transcription. Here immunoSEQ multiplex PCR was the method, and the copy in TCRdb shows in-frame clones only, minus some. Of about 110,000 clones listed, about 40% are singletons. Germline CDR1 and CDR2: KGHSH and LQKENI. The CDR3 covers 16 residues. The junction had 16 bases not matched to a gene; V was cut back by 8 bases and J by 7 bases. As concerns this clone: Its target is unknown.

This chain uses TRBV18 with TRBJ2-2, with TRBD2 matching 7 bases. Sequences were obtained from stem cell memory CD4+ T cells from blood. The source is a woman younger than 30 in good health. This CDR3 reads CASATGLPGIGGELFF. CDR3 in DNA: TGTGCCAGCGCCACGGGACTACCCGGGATTGGCGGGGAGCTGTTTTTT.